One TCR beta chain is described in this entry. What it binds is not known. V was trimmed by 8 bases and J by 0 bases, leaving 11 bases between them. This CDR3 comprises 13 residues. The sample originates from a study of T cells after yellow fever vaccination. About the research overall: Researchers used SMART-Seq v4 Ultra Low Input to prepare fractions that had low cell numbers.

Study-wide points: Clones from primary vaccination mostly reappeared after the booster (96% CD4, about 85% CD8). The secondary T-cell response peaked on day 5, not day 15, but was weaker.

The 5'RACE template-switching step produced TCR cDNA and added a universal primer site and UMIs. One entry per CDR3 protein, called by TCRdb with MiXCR from the 5' RACE reads. This sample yields roughly 500,000 distinct CDR3 sequences, of which about a fifth are seen a single time; 13% to 15% belongs to the top ten. This TCR derives from a young man who received the YFV17D yellow fever vaccine. The sample was PBMCs, taken 15 days after the yellow fever booster vaccination. The chain employs TRBV12-3 or TRBV12-4 and TRBJ2-7; D ambiguous. CDR3 sequence reads: CASGDVNSYEQYF. As DNA, the CDR3 is TGTGCCAGCGGAGACGTGAACTCCTACGAGCAGTACTTC.